These 31 T cell receptor beta chains originate from one sample sequenced in a study of T cells in Graves' hyperthyroidism and ophthalmopathy. Regions amplified from RNA transcripts were the TCR beta CDR3 regions. TCR CDR3 regions were first amplified by RT-PCR with HTBI primers. MiXCR, applied by TCRdb to the multiplex PCR reads, yields one record per CDR3 protein. Altogether some 370,000 distinct CDR3 sequences are present, 15% to 20% being singletons, with the ten largest covering about a third. The sequenced material came from blood. All receptors derive from a woman between 25 and 40 years old with Graves' hyperthyroidism that later progressed to Graves' ophthalmopathy.

This clonotype was counted at least ten times. The V call is TRBV15, the J call TRBJ2-3; D possibly corresponds to TRBD1 (6 bases). The CDR3 has 16 amino acids. Trimming stripped 3 bases from V and 5 bases from J, with 18 bases between. Germline CDR1 is LNHNV and CDR2 is YYDKDF (reference sequence). CDR3 sequence: CATSSGGRMGEDTQYF. CDR3 nucleotide sequence: TGTGCCACCAGCAGTGGGGGCAGGATGGGGGAAGATACGCAGTATTTT.

This clonotype showed up just a few times. This sequence joins TRBV27 and TRBJ2-3, with a tentative D call TRBD2 (5 bases). Germline V gene lookup returns CDR1 MNHEY and CDR2 SMNVEV (reference sequence). The CDR3 sequence is 13 residues long. Between the trimmed V and J ends, which lost 5 bases and 2 bases, there was a span of 8 bases. CDR3 sequence (DNA): TGTGCCAGCAGTAGCGGCCACACAGATACGCAGTATTTT. The encoded protein is CASSSGHTDTQYF.

The chain couples TRBV6-1 to TRBJ2-2; no reliable D call. CDR1 is MNHNS and CDR2 is SASEGT in the germline V gene. Trimming cost V 10 bases and J 6 bases, with 15 bases left between them. The CDR3 is made up of 13 amino acids. CDR3 residues: CAILRLGPGELFF. In DNA form, the CDR3 reads TGTGCCATCCTCAGACTCGGCCCCGGGGAGCTGTTTTTT.

The chain couples TRBV19 to TRBJ2-2, with TRBD2 matching over 12 bases. The CDR3 spans 15 residues. Trimming removed 9 bases from V and 5 bases from J; junction bases left unmatched: 7. Germline CDR1 reads LNHDA; CDR2 reads SQIVND (reference sequence). CDR3 sequence reads: CASSSGRAGTGELFF. The CDR3 DNA follows: TGTGCCAGCTCTAGCGGGAGGGCCGGGACCGGGGAGCTGTTTTTT. The full variable domain, in which reference TRBV19 and TRBJ2-2 provide the parts outside the CDR3, is DGGITQSPKYLFRKEGQNVTLSCEQNLNHDAMYWYRQDPGQGLRLIYYSQIVNDFQKGDIAEGYSVSREKKESFPLTVTSAQKNPTAFYLCASSSGRAGTGELFFGEGSRLTVL.

This clonotype was seen at least ten times. V usage is TRBV11-2 and J usage is TRBJ1-3, with unresolved D. Germline assignment: CDR1 SGHAT and CDR2 FQNNGV. Trimming cost V 1 base and J 4 bases, with 11 bases left between them. CDR3 size: 15 residues. The CDR3 region has the DNA TGTGCCAGCAGCTTAGGGGATCTTGGCGGAAACACCATATATTTT. Its protein product is CASSLGDLGGNTIYF.

The rearrangement links TRBV28 to TRBJ2-4; D is perhaps TRBD1 (6 bases). The V and J ends lost 5 bases and 0 bases respectively, with 23 bases between them. CDR1 and CDR2 from the germline V gene are MDHEN and SYDVKM. The CDR3 spans 19 residues. The CDR3 nucleotides are TGTGCCAGCAGTCGCAAAGGGACAAGGAGGTCCGTAGCCAAAAACATTCAGTACTTC. It translates to CASSRKGTRRSVAKNIQYF.

This clonotype came up many times. The chain uses TRBV2 and TRBJ2-2; 10 nucleotides line up with TRBD2. V lost 5 bases and J lost 6; bases outside the gene matches: 6. Germline V CDR1 and CDR2: SNHLY, FYNNEI. This CDR3 region has 15 residues. For the CDR3, the DNA is TGTGCCAGCAGTTCGTTAGCGGGAGGCCCCGGGGAGCTGTTTTTT. Its protein product is CASSSLAGGPGELFF.

About this clonotype: This sequence may be a read error, since a much larger clone differs from it by one base. This chain links TRBV6-2 or TRBV6-3 with TRBJ2-3; 13 bases match TRBD2. This CDR3 is built from 14 residues. Germline V CDR1 and CDR2: MNHEY, SVGEGT. V lost 5 bases, J lost 6 bases, and 2 bases stayed unmatched. CDR3 coding DNA: TGTGCCAGCAGTGCGACTAGCGGGGGGGATACGCAGTATTTT. Its translation is CASSATSGGDTQYF.

In this sample, this clonotype turned up many times. The gene calls are TRBV18 and TRBJ1-1; D gene ambiguous. The CDR3 is 13 amino acids. The germline V and J ends were trimmed by 4 bases and 4 bases, with 10 bases remaining between them. Germline V CDR1 and CDR2: KGHSH, LQKENI. The CDR3 sequence: CASSLGPSTEAFF. In nucleotides, the CDR3 is TGTGCCAGCTCACTCGGACCTAGCACTGAAGCTTTCTTT.

V gene TRBV15 combines with J gene TRBJ1-2; 9 bases align to TRBD1. This CDR3 is 16 amino acids long. The germline V gene encodes CDR1 LNHNV and CDR2 YYDKDF (reference sequence). V gave up 0 bases and J gave up 6 bases; unmatched junction bases: 8. CDR3 protein: CATSRDLGQGRDGYTF. The CDR3 region has the DNA TGTGCCACCAGCAGAGATTTGGGACAGGGAAGAGATGGCTACACCTTC.

This clonotype was picked up many times. V gene TRBV3-1 combines with J gene TRBJ2-3; D gene ambiguous. V lost 4 bases to trimming and J lost 6 bases, with 8 bases between them. CDR1 and CDR2 (germline): LGHDT, YNNKEL (reference sequence). The CDR3 loop spans 12 amino acids. The CDR3 coding sequence is TGTGCCAGCAGCCGTGGAGTGGATACGCAGTATTTT. Residues: CASSRGVDTQYF.

At least ten counts were recorded for this clonotype. The V gene is TRBV6-1, the J gene TRBJ2-7; 8 bases are shared with TRBD1. This CDR3 contains 12 residues. V trimming: 9 bases; J trimming: 6 bases; junction bases outside the gene matches: 7. The germline CDR1 and CDR2 sequences are MNHNS and SASEGT. CDR3: CASTTGDLEQYF. CDR3 nucleotides: TGTGCCAGTACGACAGGGGATCTCGAGCAGTACTTC.

This clonotype was detected ten times or more. This rearrangement joins TRBV18 to TRBJ2-3; the D gene could be TRBD1 or TRBD2 (5 bases each). From germline, CDR1 is KGHSH and CDR2 LQKENI. CDR3 length equals 17 residues. V was shortened by 3 bases and J by 6 bases, with 22 bases between the two germline ends. CDR3 coding DNA: TGTGCCAGCTCACCCCCAGGGACGGTCGGCATTTCGGATACGCAGTATTTT. Protein: CASSPPGTVGISDTQYF.

V and J are TRBV4-1 and TRBJ2-7, with 9 bases identical to TRBD2. Germline CDR1 MGHRA, CDR2 YSYEKL. The CDR3 loop spans 17 amino acids. V shed 3 bases and J 0 bases; nucleotides not matched to a gene: 9. The CDR3 nucleotides read TGCGCCAGCAGCCAGAAGTTTCTAGCGGGATACTCCTACGAGCAGTACTTC. It specifies CASSQKFLAGYSYEQYF.

This clonotype was observed many times. This chain uses TRBV19 with TRBJ2-1, with 7 bases fitting TRBD2. CDR3 size: 16 residues. Trimming removed 1 base from V and 3 bases from J; junction bases left unmatched: 6. Looked up from germline, CDR1 is LNHDA and CDR2 is SQIVND (reference sequence). CDR3 sequence reads: CASSIGAREYYNEQFF. The CDR3 nucleotides read TGTGCCAGTAGTATAGGGGCGCGGGAGTACTACAATGAGCAGTTCTTC. Together with reference TRBV19 and TRBJ2-1, the CDR3 gives the full variable domain: DGGITQSPKYLFRKEGQNVTLSCEQNLNHDAMYWYRQDPGQGLRLIYYSQIVNDFQKGDIAEGYSVSREKKESFPLTVTSAQKNPTAFYLCASSIGAREYYNEQFFGPGTRLTVL.

This chain links TRBV18 with TRBJ1-2; TRBD1 aligns across 10 bases. Germline CDR1 reads KGHSH; CDR2 reads LQKENI. The CDR3 covers 15 residues. Trimming took 3 bases from V and 6 from J; bases not matched to a gene: 7. The CDR3 DNA reads TGTGCCAGCTCACCGGACAGGGGGGTCGGGGATGGCTACACCTTC. It yields the protein CASSPDRGVGDGYTF.

This chain uses TRBV28 with TRBJ2-1, with 11 bases matching TRBD2. The ends lost 5 bases at V and 8 bases at J; junction bases unmatched: 14. In germline, CDR1 is MDHEN, CDR2 SYDVKM. The CDR3 loop spans 17 amino acids. CDR3 protein: CASSDLTSGEGVDEQFF. The CDR3 coding sequence is TGTGCCAGCAGTGACCTGACTAGCGGGGAGGGTGTGGATGAGCAGTTCTTC.

Comments on this clonotype: Possible read error: a much larger clone is one base away. The chain combines TRBV6-1 with TRBJ1-1, with D perhaps TRBD1 (6 bases). This CDR3 region has 12 residues. Trimming pared 6 bases from V and 3 bases from J, leaving 8 bases between. Germline V lookup: CDR1 MNHNS, CDR2 SASEGT. The CDR3 is CASSDRYTEAFF. Written as DNA, the CDR3 is TGTGCCAGCAGCGACAGGTACACTGAAGCTTTCTTT.

CDR3 bases: TGTGCCAGCAGTTTATCGCCCGGCGGTGAGCAGTTCTTC. As protein: CASSLSPGGEQFF. The gene calls are TRBV27 and TRBJ2-1; the D is unclear. V was pared by 0 bases and J by 9 bases, with 9 bases between. Germline CDR1 and CDR2: MNHEY and SMNVEV (reference sequence). The CDR3 has 13 amino acids.

Only a few counts were recorded for this clonotype. The chain has TRBV9 and TRBJ2-1; D is unclear. This CDR3 has 15 residues. V lost 4 bases and J lost 0, with 11 bases in between. Germline V gene lookup returns CDR1 SGDLS and CDR2 YYNGEE. CDR3 bases: TGTGCCAGCAGCTTCTATTCGAGCTCCTACAATGAGCAGTTCTTC. This translates into CASSFYSSSYNEQFF. Supplemented by reference TRBV9 and TRBJ2-1, the full variable domain reads DSGVTQTPKHLITATGQRVTLRCSPRSGDLSVYWYQQSLDQGLQFLIQYYNGEERAKGNILERFSAQQFPDLHSELNLSSLELGDSALYFCASSFYSSSYNEQFFGPGTRLTVL.

This clonotype was observed at least ten times. The chain carries TRBV20-1 and TRBJ2-1; TRBD2 matches 7 bases. The CDR3 has 16 amino acids. The germline V gene encodes CDR1 DFQATT and CDR2 SNEGSKA (reference sequence). V dropped 1 base and J dropped 7; count of bases not matched to a gene: 13. CDR3 in amino acids: CSARGGGGGWMNEQFF. The CDR3 region has the DNA TGCAGTGCTAGAGGGGGGGGTGGAGGCTGGATGAATGAGCAGTTCTTC.

This clonotype was found once. Being one base from a much bigger clone, this may be a read error. This chain joins TRBV2 and TRBJ2-7; no definite D call. Germline V gene data show CDR1 as SNHLY and CDR2 as FYNNEI. This CDR3 comprises 12 residues. The CDR3 DNA follows: TGTGCCAGCAACAGTCCCTCCTACGAGCCGTACTTC. It specifies CASNSPSYEPYF. The complete variable domain, with remaining parts taken from reference TRBV2 and TRBJ2-7, reads EPEVTQTPSHQVTQMGQEVILRCVPISNHLYFYWYRQILGQKVEFLVSFYNNEISEKSEIFDDQFSVERPDGSNFTLKIRSTKLEDSAMYFCASNSPSYEPYFGPGTRLTVT.

This clonotype was seen repeatedly, ten times or more. This sequence joins TRBV5-4 and TRBJ2-1; 8 nucleotides agree with TRBD1. Trimming took 3 bases from V and 7 from J; bases not matched to a gene: 6. Germline-derived CDR1 and CDR2 are SGHNT and YYREEE (reference sequence). The CDR3 runs 14 residues. Here the CDR3 DNA reads TGTGCCAGCAGCTCTCGACAGGGGTGGAATGAGCAGTTCTTC. Protein: CASSSRQGWNEQFF.

This clonotype was counted ten times or more. This chain uses TRBV5-1 with TRBJ2-2, with 9 nucleotides matching TRBD2. J gave up 3 bases and V 0 bases, and 9 bases lay outside the gene matches. The CDR3 is 18 amino acids. Per germline, CDR1 SGHRS and CDR2 YFSETQ. For the CDR3, the DNA is TGCGCCAGCAGCTTGGTTGGTAGCGGGAGAGCCGACACCGGGGAGCTGTTTTTT. Translation: CASSLVGSGRADTGELFF.

This clonotype was seen many times. The chain carries TRBV5-6 and TRBJ1-1; D gene unclear. The CDR3 consists of 15 residues. The V end was cut by 3 bases, the J end by 2 bases, with 14 bases between. The V gene's germline CDR1 is SGHDT and CDR2 YYEEEE. CDR3 amino acids: CASSWVSVSNTEAFF. The CDR3 DNA reads TGTGCCAGCAGCTGGGTGTCGGTTAGCAACACTGAAGCTTTCTTT.

V and J are TRBV2 and TRBJ2-7, with 9 bases identical to TRBD1. CDR1 SNHLY and CDR2 FYNNEI come from the germline V gene. The trim removed 10 bases at V and 4 bases at J, leaving 8 bases unmatched. The CDR3 is 13 amino acids. The DNA for the CDR3 is TGTGCCACCTACGGACAGGGGAAATACGAGCAGTACTTC. Amino acid sequence: CATYGQGKYEQYF.

This clonotype was seen at least ten times. This chain joins TRBV12-3 or TRBV12-4 and TRBJ1-3; TRBD1 agrees at 8 bases. The J segment lost 3 bases and the V segment lost 1 base, leaving 5 bases of the junction unmatched. This CDR3 comprises 16 residues. In DNA form, the CDR3 reads TGTGCCAGCAGTTTAGGGCAGGGGGCGCGTGGAAACACCATATATTTT. Amino acid sequence: CASSLGQGARGNTIYF.

This clonotype was seen a few times. The rearrangement joins TRBV6-2 or TRBV6-3 to TRBJ2-7; 10 positions match TRBD1. Trimming cost V 4 bases and J 4 bases; bases outside gene matches: 16. The CDR3 runs 18 residues. Germline lookup yields CDR1 MNHEY and CDR2 SVGEGT. The CDR3 loop is CASSFDRSMTGGQYEQYF. The CDR3 DNA reads as TGTGCCAGCAGTTTCGACCGGAGTATGACAGGGGGCCAATACGAGCAGTACTTC.

This clonotype was seen more than once but under ten times. This chain joins TRBV15 and TRBJ2-1, with 9 bases that match TRBD1. V gave up 2 bases and J gave up 6 bases; unmatched junction bases: 8. Germline assignment: CDR1 LNHNV and CDR2 YYDKDF (reference sequence). CDR3 size: 16 residues. The chain's CDR3 is CATSRTGTGTSNEQFF. The CDR3 region has the DNA TGTGCCACCAGCAGAACCGGGACAGGGACATCCAATGAGCAGTTCTTC.

This clonotype was found many times. The chain couples TRBV5-1 to TRBJ2-7, with 7 positions matching TRBD1. CDR3 length equals 18 residues. Unmatched junction bases numbered 19, after V lost 4 bases and J lost 3 bases. CDR1 and CDR2 from the germline V gene are SGHRS and YFSETQ. The CDR3 here is CASSPSLIWTGTRYEQYF. The CDR3 region has the DNA TGCGCCAGCAGCCCCTCACTAATATGGACAGGAACGCGCTACGAGCAGTACTTC.

At least ten counts were recorded for this clonotype. J is TRBJ2-7 and V is TRBV20-1; D remains unclear. V lost 8 bases and J lost 0, with 14 bases in between. The germline CDR1 and CDR2 sequences are DFQATT and SNEGSKA (reference sequence). This CDR3 is built from 13 residues. This chain's CDR3 is CSFSRPSSYEQYF. As DNA, the CDR3 is TGCAGTTTCAGTAGACCGAGCTCCTACGAGCAGTACTTC.